Presented here are 8 T cell receptor beta chains from one specimen sequenced in a study of identical twins. Each CDR3 protein is one row after TCRdb ran MiXCR on the 5' RACE reads. The sample includes about 720,000 distinct CDR3 sequences, 8.6% of them seen just once. In addition, the sample was reused for a study of yellow fever vaccine responses in identical twins.

The sequenced material came from PBMCs. These receptors came from a woman younger than 30 in good health.

This clonotype was recorded only once. This sequence joins TRBV2 and TRBJ2-5, with TRBD1 identical over 9 bases. V trimming: 6 bases; J trimming: 5 bases; junction bases outside the gene matches: 4. CDR3 size: 13 residues. CDR1 and CDR2 from the germline V gene are SNHLY and FYNNEI. The DNA of the CDR3 is TGTGCCAGCAGGGACAGGGGCGACGAGACCCAGTACTTC. It is translated as CASRDRGDETQYF. Full variable domain (remainder filled in from reference TRBV2 and TRBJ2-5): EPEVTQTPSHQVTQMGQEVILRCVPISNHLYFYWYRQILGQKVEFLVSFYNNEISEKSEIFDDQFSVERPDGSNFTLKIRSTKLEDSAMYFCASRDRGDETQYFGPGTRLLVL.

This clonotype was found a few times. This rearrangement joins TRBV15 to TRBJ2-5; 15 bases are a match to TRBD2. V shed 0 bases, J shed 4 bases, and the junction held 3 bases outside the gene matches. The germline V gene encodes CDR1 LNHNV and CDR2 YYDKDF (reference sequence). This CDR3 comprises 17 residues. The CDR3 DNA sequence: TGTGCCACCAGCAGAGATTTGGGACTAGCGGGGGGAGAGACCCAGTACTTC. Amino acids: CATSRDLGLAGGETQYF. Supplemented by reference TRBV15 and TRBJ2-5, the full variable domain reads DAMVIQNPRYQVTQFGKPVTLSCSQTLNHNVMYWYQQKSSQAPKLLFHYYDKDFNNEADTPDNFQSRRPNTSFCFLDIRSPGLGDTAMYLCATSRDLGLAGGETQYFGPGTRLLVL.

This clonotype was seen at least ten times. J is TRBJ2-5 and V is TRBV12-3 or TRBV12-4; 11 bases are a match to TRBD2. The CDR3 spans 13 residues. V was clipped by 6 bases and J by 6 bases; unmatched bases: 3. The CDR3: CASRGLAVQTQYF. CDR3 nucleotide sequence: TGTGCCAGCAGGGGACTAGCGGTGCAGACCCAGTACTTC.

This clonotype has at least ten counts. The gene calls are TRBV15 and TRBJ2-3, with a weak D call TRBD2 (6 bases). V lost 0 bases and J 2 bases, leaving 12 bases between the germline ends. Germline CDR1 and CDR2: LNHNV and YYDKDF (reference sequence). The CDR3 sequence is 16 residues long. In DNA, the CDR3 is TGTGCCACCAGCAGAGATCTCGGGGGAACCACAGATACGCAGTATTTT. This translates into CATSRDLGGTTDTQYF.

The chain links TRBV4-3 to TRBJ2-3; possible D gene TRBD2, 6 bases. The CDR3 sequence is 17 residues long. V lost 8 bases to trimming and J lost 4 bases, with 25 bases between them. CDR1 and CDR2 (germline): LGHNA, YSLEER. CDR3 loop: CASQEAGGKLGADTQYF. The CDR3 bases are TGCGCCAGCCAAGAGGCGGGCGGGAAGTTGGGTGCAGATACGCAGTATTTT.

This chain uses TRBV5-6 with TRBJ2-2, with 12 bases aligning to TRBD2. V dropped 7 bases and J dropped 4; count of bases not matched to a gene: 8. CDR3 length: 16 residues. Germline V gives CDR1 SGHDT, CDR2 YYEEEE. CDR3 sequence: CASSELAGGSTGELFF. The CDR3, as DNA: TGTGCCAGCTCGGAACTAGCGGGGGGATCCACCGGGGAGCTGTTTTTT.

V gene TRBV20-1 combines with J gene TRBJ2-1, with 10 nucleotides matching TRBD2. V lost 2 bases, J lost 7 bases, and 14 bases stayed unmatched. From germline, CDR1 is DFQATT and CDR2 SNEGSKA (reference sequence). This CDR3 has 17 amino acids. CDR3 region: CSARQFGASGSINEQFF. In DNA form, the CDR3 reads TGCAGTGCTAGACAATTTGGGGCTAGCGGGAGTATAAATGAGCAGTTCTTC.

This clonotype has a handful of counts. V is TRBV4-1 and J is TRBJ2-3; 7 nucleotides line up with TRBD2. The CDR3 extends over 15 amino acids. Per germline, CDR1 MGHRA and CDR2 YSYEKL. Trimming cost V 4 bases and J 6 bases; bases outside gene matches: 10. The CDR3 sequence: CASSPRTSTLDTQYF. CDR3 coding DNA: TGCGCCAGCAGCCCCCGGACTAGTACCCTGGATACGCAGTATTTT.